A single sample is the source of the 20 T cell receptor beta chains below, sequenced in a study of blood T cell repertoires in COVID-19. TCRdb's copy holds only in-frame clones and misses some; the assay was immunoSEQ multiplex PCR. The repertoire includes approximately 160,000 clones, approximately 81% of them detected once, and around 8.1% sits in the top ten. Material: peripheral blood. These TCRs come from a woman aged 60-75 years with COVID-19, enrolled during active disease.

The CDR3 nucleotides are TGTGCCAGCAGCCATGGACGGGATTTCTTTGCTGGAAACACCATATATTTT. This gives the protein CASSHGRDFFAGNTIYF. The genes are TRBV7-2 and TRBJ1-3; the D is unclear. The CDR3 contains 17 residues. The germline V gene has CDR1 SGHTA and CDR2 FQGNSA. V lost 5 bases and J lost 2, with 19 bases in between.

The chain combines TRBV3-1 (or the pseudogene TRBV3-2) with TRBJ1-5; no definite D call. Germline assignment: CDR1 LGHDT and CDR2 YNNKEL (reference sequence). CDR3 length equals 14 residues. Trimming removed 4 bases at V and 7 bases at J, with 14 bases between. Here the CDR3 DNA reads TGTGCCAGCAGCCCCGGACCATCGGGGCAGCCCCAGCATTTT. It codes for CASSPGPSGQPQHF.

This clone appeared a single time. V usage is TRBV7-8 and J usage is TRBJ1-1; D unclear. CDR1 is SGHVS, CDR2 FQNEAQ, per germline. V gave up 5 bases and J gave up 2 bases, with 12 bases separating them. CDR3 size: 14 residues. The CDR3 DNA reads TGTGCCAGCAGCACGCAAACAACAAACACTGAAGCTTTCTTT. Protein sequence: CASSTQTTNTEAFF.

This clone was seen a handful of times. J is TRBJ1-3 and V is TRBV9; TRBD1 matches 8 bases. Trimming at V came to 2 bases and at J to 8 bases, leaving 3 bases not matched to a gene. The germline gives CDR1 SGDLS, CDR2 YYNGEE. The CDR3 extends over 13 amino acids. CDR3 coding DNA: TGTGCCAGCAGCGTTCCGACAGGGGACACCATATATTTT. Residues: CASSVPTGDTIYF.

The rearrangement uses TRBV2 and TRBJ1-2; 10 nucleotides line up with TRBD1. The CDR3 is made up of 16 amino acids. Germline CDR1 is SNHLY and CDR2 is FYNNEI. The ends lost 2 bases at V and 5 bases at J; junction bases unmatched: 8. CDR3 sequence (DNA): TGTGCCAGCAGTGAAAAGGACAGGGGGGAGATATATGGCTACACCTTC. Protein: CASSEKDRGEIYGYTF.

The gene calls are TRBV5-1 and TRBJ2-6, with 7 bases matching TRBD1. The germline V gene has CDR1 SGHRS and CDR2 YFSETQ. V was pared by 4 bases and J by 0 bases, with 4 bases of the junction left unmatched. The CDR3 runs to 16 residues. The CDR3 sequence: CASSPTGFSGANVLTF. CDR3 bases: TGCGCCAGCAGCCCGACAGGGTTCTCTGGGGCCAACGTCCTGACTTTC.

The V gene is TRBV15, the J gene TRBJ1-5; tentative D call: TRBD1 (5 bases). This CDR3 has 16 residues. Germline V lookup: CDR1 LNHNV, CDR2 YYDKDF (reference sequence). Trimming stripped 5 bases from V and 0 bases from J, with 14 bases between. In DNA, the CDR3 is TGTGCCACCAGCCAGGGTTCCCAATATAGCAATCAGCCCCAGCATTTT. Encoded protein: CATSQGSQYSNQPQHF. Complete variable domain (other parts from reference TRBV15 and TRBJ1-5): DAMVIQNPRYQVTQFGKPVTLSCSQTLNHNVMYWYQQKSSQAPKLLFHYYDKDFNNEADTPDNFQSRRPNTSFCFLDIRSPGLGDTAMYLCATSQGSQYSNQPQHFGDGTRLSIL.

The CDR3 region has the DNA TGTGCCAGCAGTGATTTCCGCGGACAGTCAGATACGCAGTATTTT. It yields the protein CASSDFRGQSDTQYF. The chain couples TRBV25-1 to TRBJ2-3; the D gene is possibly TRBD1 (6 bases). The CDR3 has 15 residues. Trimming stripped 3 bases from V and 4 bases from J, with 14 bases between. The germline V gene encodes CDR1 MGHDK and CDR2 SYGVNS. The full variable domain, in which reference TRBV25-1 and TRBJ2-3 provide the parts outside the CDR3, is EADIYQTPRYLVIGTGKKITLECSQTMGHDKMYWYQQDPGMELHLIHYSYGVNSTEKGDLSSESTVSRIRTEHFPLTLESARPSHTSQYLCASSDFRGQSDTQYFGPGTRLTVL.

The J gene is TRBJ1-2, the V gene TRBV6-5; perhaps TRBD1 as D (5 bases). Germline V gene lookup returns CDR1 MNHEY and CDR2 SVGAGI. Trimming took 4 bases from V and 2 from J, leaving 11 bases between them. This CDR3 is built from 14 residues. Here the CDR3 reads CASSSNQGNYGYTF. The CDR3, as DNA: TGTGCCAGCAGTTCCAACCAGGGCAACTATGGCTACACCTTC.

The chain links TRBV5-5 to TRBJ1-6; D might be TRBD1 (5 bases). Between the trimmed V and J ends, which lost 0 bases and 10 bases, there was a span of 11 bases. The CDR3 loop spans 14 amino acids. Germline loops: CDR1 SGHKS, CDR2 YYEKEE (reference sequence). The CDR3 nucleotides read TGTGCCAGCAGCTTGGGGGGGGAGGGATCACCCCTCCACTTT. Its translation is CASSLGGEGSPLHF. Variable domain in full (rest from reference TRBV5-5 and TRBJ1-6): DAGVTQSPTHLIKTRGQQVTLRCSPISGHKSVSWYQQVLGQGPQFIFQYYEKEERGRGNFPDRFSARQFPNYSSELNVNALLLGDSALYLCASSLGGEGSPLHFGNGTRLTVT.

V gene TRBV12-3 or TRBV12-4 combines with J gene TRBJ1-1; TRBD1 might be the D (5 bases). The V end lost 7 bases, the J end lost 6 bases, and 15 bases lay between the germline ends. The length of the CDR3 is 13 residues. CDR3 nucleotides: TGTGCCAGCACCCGGGAGGGGTGGCCTGAAGCTTTCTTT. It codes for CASTREGWPEAFF.

V and J are TRBV27 and TRBJ1-1, with a weak D call TRBD1 (6 bases). Germline values: CDR1 MNHEY, CDR2 SMNVEV (reference sequence). CDR3 length: 14 amino acids. Trimming took off 7 bases at V and 11 bases at J, with 23 bases between the two ends. This CDR3 reads CASKVWDTVQEAFF. The CDR3 region has the DNA TGTGCCAGCAAAGTTTGGGACACAGTTCAGGAGGCTTTCTTT.

V gene TRBV6-5 combines with J gene TRBJ2-2; 12 nucleotides match TRBD2. There are 15 residues in the CDR3. CDR1 MNHEY and CDR2 SVGAGI come from the germline V gene. Trimming cost V 11 bases and J 8 bases; bases outside gene matches: 12. The CDR3 sequence is CASRPASGRGGELFF. CDR3 in DNA: TGTGCCTCCCGGCCGGCTAGCGGGAGGGGTGGGGAGCTGTTTTTT.

This chain uses TRBV6-6 with TRBJ1-5; TRBD1 aligns across 11 bases. V lost 5 bases and J lost 0; bases outside the gene matches: 6. Germline loops: CDR1 MNHNY, CDR2 SVGAGI (reference sequence). CDR3 length: 17 residues. CDR3 amino acids: CASSPRTGGNSNQPQHF. Written as DNA, the CDR3 is TGTGCCAGCAGTCCCCGGACAGGGGGCAATAGCAATCAGCCCCAGCATTTT.

CDR3 sequence: CASSLNRDYEQYV. CDR3 sequence (DNA): TGTGCCAGCAGCTTAAATCGGGACTACGAGCAGTACGTC. The chain links TRBV7-9 to TRBJ2-7; perhaps TRBD2 as D (5 bases). The CDR3 runs to 13 residues. Per germline, CDR1 SEHNR and CDR2 FQNEAQ (reference sequence). Trimming cost V 2 bases and J 3 bases, with 8 bases left between them.

This clone was picked up one time. V gene TRBV10-3 combines with J gene TRBJ1-2; D uncertain. Looked up from germline, CDR1 is ENHRY and CDR2 is SYGVKD. Trimming removed 4 bases from V and 4 bases from J, with 7 bases in between. CDR3 length: 12 residues. The CDR3 is CAISGGGYGYTF. The CDR3 DNA follows: TGTGCCATCAGTGGGGGAGGCTATGGCTACACCTTC.

V usage is TRBV14 and J usage is TRBJ2-1; possible D gene TRBD2, 6 bases. The germline V and J ends were trimmed by 4 bases and 7 bases, with 23 bases remaining between them. Germline CDR1 SGHDN, CDR2 FVKESK. The CDR3 covers 17 residues. CDR3 region: CASSRGLWGDPKNEQFF. The CDR3, as DNA: TGTGCCAGCAGCCGAGGCTTATGGGGGGACCCTAAGAATGAGCAGTTCTTC.

The chain is built from TRBV29-1 and TRBJ1-5; perhaps TRBD1 as D (5 bases). The CDR3 is made up of 11 amino acids. Per the germline V gene, CDR1 is SQVTM and CDR2 is ANQGSEA. CDR3 sequence: CLVGGDQPQHF. The CDR3 nucleotides read TGCCTGGTCGGGGGAGATCAGCCCCAGCATTTT. The variable domain in full, with the rest retrieved from reference TRBV29-1 and TRBJ1-5, is SAVISQKPSRDICQRGTSLTIQCQVDSQVTMMFWYRQQPGQSLTLIATANQGSEATYESGFVIDKFPISRPNLTFSTLTVSNMSPEDSSIYLCLVGGDQPQHFGDGTRLSIL.

The chain couples TRBV29-1 to TRBJ1-1; D is undetermined. Trimming took off 3 bases at V and 4 bases at J, with 9 bases between the two ends. Germline lookup yields CDR1 SQVTM and CDR2 ANQGSEA. The CDR3 is 12 residues long. The CDR3 sequence: CSVDKGSTEAFF. CDR3 nucleotides: TGCAGCGTTGATAAAGGGAGCACTGAAGCTTTCTTT.

The chain joins TRBV11-2 to TRBJ1-3; 7 bases line up with TRBD1. The germline V gene encodes CDR1 SGHAT and CDR2 FQNNGV. J lost 7 bases, V lost 5 bases, and 8 bases had no gene match. The CDR3 covers 14 residues. The CDR3 DNA follows: TGTGCCAGCAGCCGCGCGACAGGGCGGAACACCATATATTTT. Its protein product is CASSRATGRNTIYF.